The sequence of this T cell receptor (beta chain) was determined in a study of blood T cell repertoires in COVID-19. About the research overall: From T cells, B-cell-depleted T cells, or PBMCs came the material, which was cDNA or gDNA.

CDR3 length equals 14 residues. V lost 6 bases, J lost 2 bases, and 13 bases lay in between. CDR1 MNHEY and CDR2 SVGAGI come from the germline V gene. Authors' analysis steps: Estimation of nucleated cell counts relied on the amplification of reference gene primers. The table came from immunoSEQ multiplex PCR; TCRdb's copy has only in-frame clones and leaves some out. The V and J calls and clone size were taken over from that table, and D and trimming were inferred from the DNA. The sample contains approximately 300,000 clones, under 90% of which appear only once. Membership in each cohort depended on participant-reported clinical history. Among Cohort 3 donors, those recovered had two negative PCRs, clearance, or symptom resolution.

This receptor was obtained from a young woman who had recovered from COVID-19. The J gene is TRBJ1-1, the V gene TRBV6-5; D might be TRBD1 (6 bases). Input material: PBMCs or T cells enriched from blood (not recorded which). Here the CDR3 reads CASRGARRNTEAFF. For the CDR3, the DNA is TGTGCCAGCAGGGGGGCCCGAAGAAACACTGAAGCTTTCTTT.